Presented here are 18 T cell receptor beta chains from one specimen sequenced in a study of blood T cell repertoires in COVID-19. The data were produced by immunoSEQ multiplex PCR, yet TCRdb's version contains in-frame clones alone and is incomplete. The data hold fewer than 200,000 clones, with roughly 90% observed a single time. Sequencing was carried out using peripheral blood. The receptors shown here come from a woman in her sixties or seventies who had recovered from COVID-19.

V and J are TRBV12-3 or TRBV12-4 and TRBJ1-2; D is ambiguous. The CDR3 covers 13 residues. V was pared by 5 bases and J by 5 bases, with 12 bases between. The CDR3 region has the DNA TGTGCCAGCAGTCCCGCCCGCGGGTATGGCTACACCTTC. Protein sequence: CASSPARGYGYTF.

The chain combines TRBV5-6 with TRBJ2-2; TRBD2 is a possible D gene (6 bases). V was cut by 4 bases and J by 3 bases, with 13 bases left in between. The CDR3 contains 15 residues. The germline gives CDR1 SGHDT, CDR2 YYEEEE. The CDR3 sequence: CASSVTSRDTGELFF. For the CDR3, the DNA is TGTGCCAGCAGCGTTACTAGCAGAGACACCGGGGAGCTGTTTTTT.

The chain combines TRBV24-1 with TRBJ2-1, with D maybe TRBD1 (5 bases). The ends were cut back, 4 bases at V and 3 bases at J, with 9 bases in the middle. The germline V gene encodes CDR1 KGHDR and CDR2 SFDVKD. The CDR3 spans 14 residues. DNA for the CDR3: TGTGCCACCAGTGACACCAGGGACTACAATGAGCAGTTCTTC. It translates to CATSDTRDYNEQFF.

This clone was counted only a few times. CDR3 sequence: CASSLYPRQGHEQYF. The CDR3 DNA follows: TGTGCCAGCTCACTCTACCCCCGACAGGGCCACGAGCAGTACTTC. The chain recombines TRBV18 with TRBJ2-7; TRBD1 aligns across 7 bases. Germline-derived CDR1 and CDR2 are KGHSH and LQKENI. The CDR3 has 15 amino acids. Trimming took 4 bases from V and 5 from J; bases not matched to a gene: 11.

The rearrangement uses TRBV6-5 and TRBJ2-1, with D possibly being TRBD1 or TRBD2 (6 bases each). Germline-derived CDR1 and CDR2 are MNHEY and SVGAGI. V was trimmed by 4 bases and J by 2 bases, leaving 12 bases between them. There are 15 residues in the CDR3. This chain's CDR3 is CASSSSGATYNEQFF. Here the CDR3 DNA reads TGTGCCAGCAGTTCCTCGGGGGCCACCTACAATGAGCAGTTCTTC.

This clone was seen repeatedly, ten times or more. The chain has TRBV9 and TRBJ2-1; D perhaps matches TRBD2 (6 bases). Germline CDR1 and CDR2: SGDLS and YYNGEE. The V end was cut by 4 bases, the J end by 4 bases, with 15 bases between. This CDR3 contains 15 residues. The CDR3 nucleotides read TGTGCCAGCAGCCCCTCCGGGGGACGATACAATGAGCAGTTCTTC. Encoded protein: CASSPSGGRYNEQFF. The variable domain in full, with the rest retrieved from reference TRBV9 and TRBJ2-1, is DSGVTQTPKHLITATGQRVTLRCSPRSGDLSVYWYQQSLDQGLQFLIQYYNGEERAKGNILERFSAQQFPDLHSELNLSSLELGDSALYFCASSPSGGRYNEQFFGPGTRLTVL.

The rearrangement joins TRBV5-8 to TRBJ2-7; 9 nucleotides line up with TRBD1. The CDR3 spans 15 residues. Germline V gives CDR1 SGHTS, CDR2 YDEGEE. The trim removed 4 bases at V and 3 bases at J, leaving 8 bases unmatched. The CDR3 protein is CASSRTGGAIYEQYF. CDR3 nucleotide sequence: TGTGCCAGCAGCCGCACAGGGGGCGCGATCTACGAGCAGTACTTC. Based on the CDR3 plus reference TRBV5-8 and TRBJ2-7, the full variable domain is EAGVTQSPTHLIKTRGQQATLRCSPISGHTSVYWYQQALGLGLQFLLWYDEGEERNRGNFPPRFSGRQFPNYSSELNVNALELEDSALYLCASSRTGGAIYEQYFGPGTRLTVT.

In DNA, the CDR3 is TGTGCCAGTAGCACCAAACAGGGGGCAGCCGATGAGCAGTTCTTC. Translating gives CASSTKQGAADEQFF. The V call is TRBV19, the J call TRBJ2-1; 9 bases are a match to TRBD1. Unmatched junction bases numbered 11, after V lost 6 bases and J lost 8 bases. CDR3 length equals 15 residues. The V gene's germline CDR1 is LNHDA and CDR2 SQIVND (reference sequence).

This sequence joins TRBV5-1 and TRBJ2-7; TRBD1 is a possible D gene (6 bases). Trimming left V 0 bases short and J 3 bases short, with 10 bases between. The germline gives CDR1 SGHRS, CDR2 YFSETQ. The CDR3 loop spans 14 amino acids. The CDR3 sequence: CASSLDHRVYEQYF. For the CDR3, the DNA is TGCGCCAGCAGCTTGGACCACAGGGTCTACGAGCAGTACTTC.

The rearrangement links TRBV5-8 to TRBJ1-5; 7 nucleotides line up with TRBD1. Per germline, CDR1 SGHTS and CDR2 YDEGEE. CDR3 length: 15 amino acids. The V gene end was trimmed by 0 bases and the J gene end by 10 bases; junction bases not matched to a gene: 10. DNA for the CDR3: TGTGCCAGCAGCTTGGGCGGACAGGCTAATAAACCCCAGCATTTT. Translating it yields CASSLGGQANKPQHF.

This clone was detected once. This chain connects TRBV5-5 to TRBJ1-2; D is possibly TRBD1 (5 bases). The germline V gene encodes CDR1 SGHKS and CDR2 YYEKEE (reference sequence). Trimming pared 1 base from V and 6 bases from J, leaving 7 bases between. The CDR3 sequence is 12 residues long. CDR3 DNA: TGTGCCAGCAGCTTGATGGGGCATGGCTACACCTTC. This codes for CASSLMGHGYTF.

This rearrangement joins TRBV11-2 to TRBJ2-1, with TRBD2 matching over 7 bases. With V trimmed by 5 bases and J by 9 bases, 10 bases remained unmatched. Germline-derived CDR1 and CDR2 are SGHAT and FQNNGV. The CDR3 is 14 residues long. CDR3 DNA: TGTGCCAGCAGCCAAGCGGGGCAGATCGGTGAGCAGTTCTTC. Translation: CASSQAGQIGEQFF.

CDR3: CASSPGQGRDEKLFF. The DNA of the CDR3 is TGTGCCAGCTCACCCGGACAGGGTAGAGATGAAAAACTGTTTTTT. This chain uses TRBV18 with TRBJ1-4; TRBD1 matches 8 bases. The CDR3 is made up of 15 amino acids. After removal of 3 bases from V and 6 bases from J, the junction contained 6 bases not matched to a gene. Germline loops: CDR1 KGHSH, CDR2 LQKENI.

J is TRBJ1-3 and V is TRBV10-3; 7 positions agree with TRBD1. Germline values: CDR1 ENHRY, CDR2 SYGVKD. Trimming removed 9 bases from V and 4 bases from J; junction bases left unmatched: 3. The length of the CDR3 is 12 residues. CDR3 in amino acids: CAIGTDGNTIYF. CDR3 sequence (DNA): TGTGCCATTGGGACAGACGGAAACACCATATATTTT.

This clone was found a few times. CDR3 bases: TGTGCCAGCAGTCGCGGTGAGGTTAATGAAAAACTGTTTTTT. This codes for CASSRGEVNEKLFF. V is TRBV2 and J is TRBJ1-4; no clear D. The ends were cut back, 5 bases at V and 4 bases at J, with 11 bases in the middle. Germline V gene data show CDR1 as SNHLY and CDR2 as FYNNEI. This CDR3 comprises 14 residues.

The V and J genes are TRBV5-4 and TRBJ1-4, with TRBD1 matching over 7 bases. The junction had 15 bases not matched to a gene; V was cut back by 3 bases and J by 13 bases. CDR1 is SGHNT, CDR2 YYREEE, per germline (reference sequence). CDR3 length equals 15 residues. CDR3 sequence (DNA): TGTGCCAGCAGCTCCGGGGACAGTCCACTTAAGAGACTGTTTTTT. This translates into CASSSGDSPLKRLFF.

This chain links TRBV11-2 with TRBJ1-1, with D possibly being TRBD1 (5 bases). Germline V gives CDR1 SGHAT, CDR2 FQNNGV. This CDR3 has 14 amino acids. Trimming took 5 bases from V and 12 from J, leaving 22 bases between them. CDR3 DNA: TGTGCCAGCAGCCTCCCCGGAGGGGTCTTTTCGTCTTTCTTT. Protein: CASSLPGGVFSSFF.

J is TRBJ2-3 and V is TRBV13, with D unclear. The CDR3 is made up of 14 amino acids. Per the germline V gene, CDR1 is PRHDT and CDR2 is FYEKMQ (reference sequence). V lost 4 bases to trimming and J lost 5 bases, with 13 bases between them. The CDR3 region is CASSSPGWIDTQYF. In nucleotides, the CDR3 is TGTGCCAGCAGCTCCCCCGGGTGGATAGATACGCAGTATTTT.